This T cell receptor (beta chain) was identified in a study of post-analysis software for immune sequencing data. Looking at the study overall: There were relapsing-remitting, secondary progressive and progressive-relapsing multiple sclerosis among the disease courses included.

The CDR3 is made up of 16 amino acids. V lost 6 bases to trimming and J lost 8 bases, with 22 bases between them. Per the germline V gene, CDR1 is MNHEY and CDR2 is SVGAGI. General observations from the study: For normalized Chao1 diversity, multiple sclerosis patients scored significantly lower than controls did. Roughly five TRBV segments appeared more often in patients than in controls, and TRBV5-6, TRBV5-1 and TRBV20-1 were among these.

The library was made from cDNA and included unique molecular identifiers. Input populations of about 0.85 to 11 million T cells gave rise to some 500,000 cDNA molecules. TCRdb called the PCR reads again in MiXCR, with one record for every CDR3 protein. The repertoire consists of about 620,000 distinct CDR3 sequences, with about 40% occurring once and the leading ten covering 1.5% to 2%. A remark on this clonotype: The antigen is undetermined.

The TCR originated in a girl between 10 and 17 years old with multiple sclerosis. The rearrangement uses TRBV6-5 and TRBJ1-4, with D possibly TRBD1 on 6 matching bases. The sequencing sample was made of blood. The DNA of the CDR3 is TGTGCCAGCAGCGCGTCGGTACAGGGAGGACGAGAAAAACTGTTTTTT. Its protein product is CASSASVQGGREKLFF.